The rows below give T cell receptor beta chains drawn from one sample of a study of shared clonotypes between healthy human individuals. Sequencing used immunoSEQ multiplex PCR; TCRdb keeps in-frame clones, though not all of them. The sample holds about 1.5 million clones, roughly 97% seen once. The source material was naive CD4+ T cells sorted from blood. Receptors were obtained from a man in his thirties or forties in good health. The CDR3 runs from the conserved cysteine through the conserved F or W. The D gene is left open where the match is weak. Only part of the rows carry a size: once, few, many, or a class if the clone is expanded.

D: NA
J: TRBJ1-1
size: NA
V: TRBV14
CDR3: CASSQGGWTEAFF
DNA: TGTGCCAGCAGCCAAGGGGGATGGACTGAAGCTTTCTTT

D: NA
J: TRBJ1-5
size: once
V: TRBV28
CDR3: CASRFTGGSNQPQHF
DNA: TGTGCCAGCAGGTTTACGGGGGGTAGCAATCAGCCCCAGCATTTT

D: NA
J: TRBJ2-3
size: once
V: TRBV18
CDR3: CASSPLKDLTDTQYF
DNA: TGTGCCAGCTCACCTCTCAAAGACCTCACAGATACGCAGTATTTT

D: NA
J: TRBJ1-4
size: NA
V: TRBV29-1
CDR3: CSATDSASGREKLFF
DNA: TGCAGCGCCACCGACAGTGCAAGCGGTCGAGAAAAACTGTTTTTT

D: NA
J: TRBJ2-7
size: NA
V: TRBV18
CDR3: CASSPYYAANEQYF
DNA: TGTGCCAGCTCACCCTACTACGCGGCTAACGAGCAGTACTTC

D: TRBD2
J: TRBJ2-1
size: NA
V: TRBV19
CDR3: CASSTGTSALNEQFF
DNA: TGTGCCAGTAGCACCGGGACTAGCGCGCTCAATGAGCAGTTCTTC

D: TRBD2
J: TRBJ2-3
size: NA
V: TRBV7-2
CDR3: CASSPGTSGLDTQYF
DNA: TGTGCCAGCAGCCCGGGGACTAGCGGCCTAGATACGCAGTATTTT

D: NA
J: TRBJ2-7
size: NA
V: TRBV5-6
CDR3: CASSFWTAHLTQYF
DNA: TGTGCCAGCAGCTTTTGGACGGCTCACCTTACCCAGTACTTC

D: NA
J: TRBJ1-1
size: NA
V: TRBV6-1
CDR3: CASNRDEAFF
DNA: TGTGCCAGCAACAGGGATGAAGCTTTCTTT

D: TRBD1
J: TRBJ1-4
size: NA
V: TRBV10-3
CDR3: CAISESRGGATNEKLFF
DNA: TGTGCCATCAGTGAGTCCAGGGGGGGAGCAACTAATGAAAAACTGTTTTTT